These 27 T cell receptor beta chains were all obtained from the same sample, sequenced in a study of T cells in narcolepsy. Data came from immunoSEQ multiplex PCR; TCRdb stores just in-frame clones and leaves some out. The sample lists more than 10,000 clones; about three quarters were seen once. The sequencing input was CD45RA- memory CD8+ T cells from PBMCs. These receptors originate from a human donor with narcolepsy.

In this sample, this clone turned up a few times. J is TRBJ2-7 and V is TRBV4-2; D may be TRBD1 (6 bases). V dropped 4 bases and J dropped 1 base, with 8 bases sitting between them. Germline-derived CDR1 and CDR2 are LGHNA and YNFKEQ. The CDR3 is made up of 13 amino acids. The DNA of the CDR3 is TGTGCCAGCAGCCCAACAGGGTCCTACGAGCAGTACTTC. Translated: CASSPTGSYEQYF.

The chain combines TRBV29-1 with TRBJ1-2; D possibly corresponds to TRBD1 (6 bases). Trimming took off 3 bases at V and 1 base at J, with 21 bases between the two ends. Germline loops: CDR1 SQVTM, CDR2 ANQGSEA. The CDR3 runs to 17 residues. CDR3 sequence (DNA): TGCAGCGTTGACGACAGGTGGTCAGGGAGATTTAACTATGGCTACACCTTC. Its translation: CSVDDRWSGRFNYGYTF.

The V call is TRBV19, the J call TRBJ2-5; 8 positions agree with TRBD2. V lost 5 bases to trimming and J lost 5 bases; unmatched junction nucleotides: 7. Germline V lookup: CDR1 LNHDA, CDR2 SQIVND (reference sequence). The length of the CDR3 is 14 residues. For the CDR3, the DNA is TGTGCCAGTAGTCCTGGCGGGGGGTGGGAGACCCAGTACTTC. Protein: CASSPGGGWETQYF. The whole variable domain, remainder taken from reference TRBV19 and TRBJ2-5, is DGGITQSPKYLFRKEGQNVTLSCEQNLNHDAMYWYRQDPGQGLRLIYYSQIVNDFQKGDIAEGYSVSREKKESFPLTVTSAQKNPTAFYLCASSPGGGWETQYFGPGTRLLVL.

The chain is built from TRBV6-5 and TRBJ2-5; no definite D call. Near its end, the DNA agrees better with TRBJ2-7, so the J call may be wrong. The V gene's germline CDR1 is MNHEY and CDR2 SVGAGI. The CDR3 runs to 15 residues. CDR3 sequence: CASSYSGTDSYEQYF. In DNA, the CDR3 is TGTGCCAGCAGTTACTCAGGTACGGACTCCTACGAGCAGTACTTC.

This clone has a single count. The V gene is TRBV5-4, the J gene TRBJ2-7, with TRBD2 matching 8 bases. The CDR3 contains 13 residues. The junction had 3 bases not matched to a gene; V was cut back by 4 bases and J by 3 bases. Looked up from germline, CDR1 is SGHNT and CDR2 is YYREEE (reference sequence). The CDR3, as DNA: TGTGCCAGCAGCGGAGGGACTAGCTACGAGCAGTACTTC. Residues: CASSGGTSYEQYF.

V and J are TRBV11-3 and TRBJ2-7; 12 bases align to TRBD1. The germline V gene has CDR1 SGHNT and CDR2 YENEEA. The length of the CDR3 is 16 residues. The V gene end was trimmed by 5 bases and the J gene end by 3 bases; junction bases not matched to a gene: 8. The CDR3: CASSLRDRGLGYEQYF. The CDR3 coding sequence is TGTGCCAGCAGCCTCCGGGACAGGGGGCTTGGCTACGAGCAGTACTTC. Filled out from reference TRBV11-3 and TRBJ2-7, the complete variable domain reads EAGVVQSPRYKIIEKKQPVAFWCNPISGHNTLYWYLQNLGQGPELLIRYENEEAVDDSQLPKDRFSAERLKGVDSTLKIQPAELGDSAVYLCASSLRDRGLGYEQYFGPGTRLTVT.

J is TRBJ2-1 and V is TRBV29-1; 12 positions match TRBD2. After removal of 0 bases from V and 4 bases from J, the junction contained 4 bases not matched to a gene. Germline V gene lookup returns CDR1 SQVTM and CDR2 ANQGSEA. The CDR3 contains 16 residues. CDR3 nucleotides: TGCAGCGTTGAAGATCCCCTAGCGGGGGGGTACAATGAGCAGTTCTTC. Its protein product is CSVEDPLAGGYNEQFF.

V and J are TRBV27 and TRBJ1-1, with D hard to call. The CDR3 consists of 13 residues. Trimming shortened V by 8 bases and J by 0 bases, and 10 bases separated the two germline ends. The V gene's germline CDR1 is MNHEY and CDR2 SMNVEV (reference sequence). This CDR3 is CASRGNLNTEAFF. The CDR3 DNA reads as TGTGCCAGCCGCGGGAATTTGAACACTGAAGCTTTCTTT.

V and J are TRBV6-6 and TRBJ1-2; maybe TRBD1 (6 bases). CDR1 is MNHNY, CDR2 SVGAGI, per germline (reference sequence). Deletions cut 1 base from V and 3 bases from J, with 15 bases between. This CDR3 region has 16 residues. The CDR3 nucleotides are TGTGCCAGCAGTTACTACCCAACAGGGAAAGACTATGGCTACACCTTC. The encoded protein is CASSYYPTGKDYGYTF.

Concerning this clone: This sequence may be a read error, since a much larger clone differs from it by one base. This sample includes further DNA sequences coding for the same CDR3. V is TRBV11-2 and J is TRBJ2-1, with 7 bases lining up with TRBD2. The CDR3 runs to 13 residues. Germline CDR1 and CDR2: SGHAT and FQNNGV. The V segment lost 3 bases and the J segment 7 bases; nucleotides outside the gene matches: 3. The CDR3 region has the DNA TGTGCCAGCAGCTTCGCCGGGGGGAATGAGCAGTTCTTC. This codes for CASSFAGGNEQFF.

This chain joins TRBV7-6 and TRBJ2-5, with D tentatively TRBD2 (7 bases). Germline V gives CDR1 SGHVS, CDR2 FNYEAQ. Trimming took 5 bases from V and 5 from J, leaving 18 bases between them. This CDR3 region has 15 residues. CDR3 loop: CASSRPGGAGETQYF. Written as DNA, the CDR3 is TGTGCCAGCAGCCGCCCTGGGGGGGCGGGGGAGACCCAGTACTTC. The whole variable domain, remainder taken from reference TRBV7-6 and TRBJ2-5, is GAGVSQSPRYKVTKRGQDVALRCDPISGHVSLYWYRQALGQGPEFLTYFNYEAQQDKSGLPNDRFSAERPEGSISTLTIQRTEQRDSAMYRCASSRPGGAGETQYFGPGTRLLVL.

DNA of the CDR3: TGTGCCAGCAGTGCTGCGGGGGGCGGAACAGATACGCAGTATTTT. Translated: CASSAAGGGTDTQYF. This chain uses TRBV6-4 with TRBJ2-3; 8 bases match TRBD2. After removal of 4 bases from V and 3 bases from J, the junction contained 6 bases not matched to a gene. Germline assignment: CDR1 MRHNA and CDR2 SNTAGT. This CDR3 region has 15 residues.

V and J are TRBV28 and TRBJ2-3; TRBD2 agrees at 9 bases. Trimming at V came to 0 bases and at J to 0 bases, leaving 16 bases not matched to a gene. Germline-derived CDR1 and CDR2 are MDHEN and SYDVKM. The CDR3 totals 21 residues. CDR3 protein: CASSLWGGGAGGPSSTDTQYF. CDR3 DNA sequence: TGTGCCAGCAGTTTATGGGGCGGGGGAGCGGGGGGTCCCTCCAGCACAGATACGCAGTATTTT.

The V gene is TRBV18, the J gene TRBJ2-6, with a weak D call TRBD2 (6 bases). CDR3 size: 16 residues. The germline V gene encodes CDR1 KGHSH and CDR2 LQKENI. Between the trimmed V and J ends, which lost 0 bases and 4 bases, there was a span of 10 bases. The CDR3 nucleotides read TGTGCCAGCTCACCACCTTCGGGGAGGGGGGCCAACGTCCTGACTTTC. Its protein product is CASSPPSGRGANVLTF.

This clone was found a few times. The chain recombines TRBV27 with TRBJ2-7; unclear D gene. This CDR3 contains 14 residues. V was clipped by 5 bases and J by 5 bases, with 16 bases between them. Germline CDR1 MNHEY, CDR2 SMNVEV (reference sequence). The DNA of the CDR3 is TGTGCCAGCAGTCCCGACCGGCTGTCCAACGAGCAGTACTTC. Translation gives CASSPDRLSNEQYF.

V is TRBV29-1 and J is TRBJ2-7; maybe TRBD1 (5 bases). Trimming removed 3 bases from V and 5 bases from J, with 11 bases in between. CDR1 is SQVTM and CDR2 is ANQGSEA in the germline V gene. The CDR3 contains 12 residues. The CDR3 nucleotides are TGCAGCGTTGAGGGGCAGGGCGACGAGCAGTACTTC. This sequence encodes CSVEGQGDEQYF.

This clone was found once. The gene calls are TRBV27 and TRBJ2-1; TRBD2 is a possible D gene (6 bases). Germline V gives CDR1 MNHEY, CDR2 SMNVEV (reference sequence). This CDR3 comprises 15 residues. V was trimmed by 5 bases and J by 10 bases, leaving 21 bases between them. This CDR3 reads CASSVRTGLSYEQFF. Here the CDR3 DNA reads TGTGCCAGCAGTGTCCGAACGGGACTGTCATACGAGCAGTTCTTC.

As for this clone: A read error may account for a junction end that differs from germline. This sequence joins TRBV28 and TRBJ1-5, with 9 bases fitting TRBD1. CDR3 size: 16 residues. Germline CDR1 and CDR2: MDHEN and SYDVKM. For the CDR3, the DNA is TGTGCCAGCAGTCGGGACAGGGCCCTTAGCATTCAGCCCCAGCATTTT. Amino acid sequence: CASSRDRALSIQPQHF.

This rearrangement joins TRBV28 to TRBJ2-7, with 9 bases fitting TRBD1. V lost 7 bases and J lost 2; bases outside the gene matches: 6. CDR1 and CDR2 (germline): MDHEN, SYDVKM. This CDR3 region has 14 residues. The DNA for the CDR3 is TGTGCCAGCACTCTACAGGGGGCGACCTACGAGCAGTACTTC. It translates to CASTLQGATYEQYF.

The genes are TRBV7-3 and TRBJ2-2, with D perhaps matching TRBD2 (5 bases). This CDR3 has 14 residues. V was clipped by 5 bases and J by 2 bases, with 9 bases between them. Germline CDR1 and CDR2: SGHTA and FQGTGA. The CDR3: CASSPAGNTGELFF. Here the CDR3 DNA reads TGTGCCAGCAGCCCCGCGGGTAACACCGGGGAGCTGTTTTTT.

V is TRBV7-3 and J is TRBJ2-7, with TRBD1 as a possible D gene (6 bases). The V end lost 3 bases, the J end lost 6 bases, and 18 bases lay between the germline ends. Germline V gene data show CDR1 as SGHTA and CDR2 as FQGTGA. The CDR3 extends over 15 amino acids. In DNA, the CDR3 is TGTGCCAGCAGCTTGATCCCCCTACAGGGTACCGAGCAGTACTTC. It encodes CASSLIPLQGTEQYF. Supplemented by reference TRBV7-3 and TRBJ2-7, the full variable domain reads GAGVSQTPSNKVTEKGKYVELRCDPISGHTALYWYRQSLGQGPEFLIYFQGTGAADDSGLPNDRFFAVRPEGSVSTLKIQRTERGDSAVYLCASSLIPLQGTEQYFGPGTRLTVT.

The rearrangement uses TRBV4-3 and TRBJ2-3; D not certain. The CDR3 sequence is 16 residues long. CDR1 and CDR2 from the germline V gene are LGHNA and YSLEER. V lost 0 bases and J 3 bases, leaving 13 bases between the germline ends. CDR3 in amino acids: CASSQDKQHGTDTQYF. The CDR3 DNA follows: TGCGCCAGCAGCCAAGATAAACAGCATGGGACAGATACGCAGTATTTT.

The table lists this clone with a few counts. The rearrangement joins TRBV4-1 to TRBJ2-3; the D gene is possibly TRBD2 (6 bases). Trimming shortened V by 1 base and J by 4 bases, and 9 bases separated the two germline ends. Germline V gene data show CDR1 as MGHRA and CDR2 as YSYEKL. CDR3 length: 14 residues. The CDR3 nucleotides read TGCGCCAGCAGCCAAGCCAGCGGGCCAGATACGCAGTATTTT. Residues: CASSQASGPDTQYF.

The gene calls are TRBV7-2 and TRBJ2-3, with D perhaps TRBD1 (6 bases). V lost 1 base and J 6 bases, leaving 17 bases between the germline ends. There are 16 residues in the CDR3. CDR1 and CDR2 from the germline V gene are SGHTA and FQGNSA. The CDR3: CASSLVTGLRRDTQYF. The CDR3 coding sequence is TGTGCCAGCAGCTTAGTAACAGGGTTAAGACGGGATACGCAGTATTTT. The variable domain in full, completed from reference TRBV7-2 and TRBJ2-3, reads GAGVSQSPSNKVTEKGKDVELRCDPISGHTALYWYRQSLGQGLEFLIYFQGNSAPDKSGLPSDRFSAERTGGSVSTLTIQRTQQEDSAVYLCASSLVTGLRRDTQYFGPGTRLTVL.

This chain links TRBV27 with TRBJ2-7, with 8 bases lining up with TRBD2. The junction had 6 bases not matched to a gene; V was cut back by 6 bases and J by 5 bases. The CDR3 totals 13 residues. Germline V lookup: CDR1 MNHEY, CDR2 SMNVEV (reference sequence). The chain's CDR3 is CASRKRGYHEQYF. The CDR3 region has the DNA TGTGCCAGCAGAAAGCGGGGGTACCACGAGCAGTACTTC.

This rearrangement joins TRBV2 to TRBJ2-1; D not resolved. The length of the CDR3 is 16 residues. The ends were cut back, 2 bases at V and 4 bases at J, with 15 bases in the middle. Germline V CDR1 and CDR2: SNHLY, FYNNEI. The CDR3 DNA sequence: TGTGCCAGCAGTGAATGGTATAGGAACCCTTACAATGAGCAGTTCTTC. Its translation is CASSEWYRNPYNEQFF.

J is TRBJ1-1 and V is TRBV28, with 9 nucleotides matching TRBD1. There are 13 residues in the CDR3. Germline-derived CDR1 and CDR2 are MDHEN and SYDVKM. After removal of 8 bases from V and 4 bases from J, the junction contained 5 bases not matched to a gene. This CDR3 is CASGDRVSTEAFF. The CDR3 DNA reads TGTGCCAGCGGGGACAGGGTGAGCACTGAAGCTTTCTTT.